This T cell receptor beta chain appears in the sequencing data of a study of blood T cell repertoires in COVID-19. How the authors handled the data: Cell counts per sample came from amplifying reference gene primers. Generated by immunoSEQ multiplex PCR, the TCRdb table keeps only in-frame clones and is missing some. D and trimming were read from the DNA, whereas the V and J calls and clone size are those reported in that table. The sample lists around 56,000 clones, around 79% occurring once. Germline V lookup: CDR1 LGHNA, CDR2 YNFKEQ. The germline V and J ends were trimmed by 2 bases and 8 bases, with 31 bases remaining between them. The length of the CDR3 is 20 residues.

Specimen: peripheral blood. This clonotype was sampled from a woman aged 45-60 years with active or convalescent COVID-19. The chain uses TRBV4-2 and TRBJ2-1, with a tentative D call TRBD1 (9 bases). The CDR3 DNA follows: TGTGCCAGCAGCCAACGGGGGACAGGGACTTTAGGAGCGGGAGACTATGAGCAGTTCTTC. Translating gives CASSQRGTGTLGAGDYEQFF.